A single sample gave rise to the 22 T cell receptor beta chains below, sequenced in a study of T cell responses to AZD1222 COVID-19 vaccine. Only in-frame clones appear in the TCRdb table, and some are missing; sequencing was by immunoSEQ multiplex PCR. The data contain about 120,000 clones, about 90% of them singletons. This specimen consisted of peripheral blood, obtained 28 days after the second AZD1222 dose. These receptors all stem from an adult who received the AZD1222 COVID-19 vaccine.

This chain connects TRBV5-5 to TRBJ1-2; D perhaps matches TRBD1 (5 bases). The V gene's germline CDR1 is SGHKS and CDR2 YYEKEE (reference sequence). The V and J ends lost 7 bases and 5 bases respectively, with 18 bases between them. This CDR3 has 14 residues. In nucleotides, the CDR3 is TGTGCCAGCGCGAAAGAGCAGGGCCGGTATGGCTACACCTTC. Its translation is CASAKEQGRYGYTF.

V is TRBV19 and J is TRBJ2-7, with TRBD1 identical over 8 bases. From germline, CDR1 is LNHDA and CDR2 SQIVND (reference sequence). This CDR3 contains 14 residues. Unmatched junction bases numbered 4, after V lost 3 bases and J lost 3 bases. The CDR3 DNA reads as TGTGCCAGTAGTATTTACAGGGGGAACTACGAGCAGTACTTC. Translating it yields CASSIYRGNYEQYF.

This chain links TRBV7-9 with TRBJ2-5, with 9 bases identical to TRBD2. CDR1 and CDR2 (germline): SEHNR, FQNEAQ (reference sequence). The CDR3 has 15 residues. The V segment lost 1 base and the J segment 5 bases; nucleotides outside the gene matches: 5. The CDR3 loop reads CASSLVAGALETQYF. For the CDR3, the DNA is TGTGCCAGCAGCTTAGTAGCGGGGGCGTTGGAGACCCAGTACTTC.

The gene calls are TRBV5-1 and TRBJ2-1, with 11 bases fitting TRBD1. The CDR3 totals 16 residues. Germline trimming cut 0 bases from V and 9 bases from J; bases unmatched to any gene: 8. Germline V CDR1 and CDR2: SGHRS, YFSETQ. CDR3 sequence reads: CASSLVGGQGDTEQFF. The CDR3 coding sequence is TGCGCCAGCAGCTTGGTTGGGGGACAGGGGGATACTGAGCAGTTCTTC.

The chain is built from TRBV7-2 and TRBJ1-2, with D perhaps TRBD1 (6 bases). CDR3 length equals 13 residues. V dropped 3 bases and J dropped 2 bases, with 7 bases sitting between them. Germline-derived CDR1 and CDR2 are SGHTA and FQGNSA. The CDR3 protein is CASSLDSNYGYTF. The CDR3 region has the DNA TGTGCCAGCAGCTTGGACAGCAACTATGGCTACACCTTC.

The gene calls are TRBV9 and TRBJ1-3; D may be TRBD1 (5 bases). CDR3 size: 14 residues. Trimming left V 3 bases short and J 0 bases short, with 7 bases between. CDR1 is SGDLS, CDR2 YYNGEE, per germline. The CDR3 DNA sequence: TGTGCCAGCAGCGCGGGGACCTCTGGAAACACCATATATTTT. It encodes CASSAGTSGNTIYF. The complete variable domain, with remaining parts taken from reference TRBV9 and TRBJ1-3, reads DSGVTQTPKHLITATGQRVTLRCSPRSGDLSVYWYQQSLDQGLQFLIQYYNGEERAKGNILERFSAQQFPDLHSELNLSSLELGDSALYFCASSAGTSGNTIYFGEGSWLTVV.

The V gene is TRBV14, the J gene TRBJ1-4; the D gene is possibly TRBD1 (5 bases). Trimming removed 2 bases at V and 4 bases at J, with 11 bases between. This CDR3 spans 15 amino acids. Germline V gives CDR1 SGHDN, CDR2 FVKESK. Written as DNA, the CDR3 is TGTGCCAGCAGCCAATCGACAGCGCTTAATGAAAAACTGTTTTTT. Amino acids: CASSQSTALNEKLFF.

The chain has TRBV2 and TRBJ2-6; unclear D gene. CDR3 length: 16 amino acids. The germline gives CDR1 SNHLY, CDR2 FYNNEI. Trimming cost V 4 bases and J 4 bases, with 14 bases left between them. The CDR3 DNA reads TGTGCCAGCAGTGGAGGAAGGGCCCTCGGGGCCAACGTCCTGACTTTC. Its translation: CASSGGRALGANVLTF.

V and J are TRBV9 and TRBJ2-5; 7 nucleotides match TRBD1. From germline, CDR1 is SGDLS and CDR2 YYNGEE. V shed 2 bases and J 5 bases; nucleotides not matched to a gene: 12. This CDR3 is built from 16 residues. The CDR3 loop is CASSVIPGQPRETQYF. CDR3 DNA sequence: TGTGCCAGCAGCGTCATTCCGGGACAGCCCCGGGAGACCCAGTACTTC.

This chain links TRBV27 with TRBJ2-1; D is perhaps TRBD2 (6 bases). Per the germline V gene, CDR1 is MNHEY and CDR2 is SMNVEV (reference sequence). V was pared by 7 bases and J by 1 base, with 17 bases between. CDR3 length: 16 residues. The DNA of the CDR3 is TGTGCCAGCAATGACGTCTTGGCGGGGTCCTACAATGAGCAGTTCTTC. It translates to CASNDVLAGSYNEQFF.

The CDR3 bases are TGTGCCAGCAGCCAAGTCGAGGGGACCCAGTACTTC. It codes for CASSQVEGTQYF. J is TRBJ2-5 and V is TRBV3-1 (or the pseudogene TRBV3-2); D perhaps matches TRBD2 (5 bases). V lost 1 base and J 7 bases, leaving 7 bases between the germline ends. The V gene's germline CDR1 is LGHDT and CDR2 YNNKEL (reference sequence). This CDR3 region has 12 residues.

The rearrangement uses TRBV27 and TRBJ1-2, with D possibly TRBD1 on 6 matching bases. Deletions cut 5 bases from V and 1 base from J, with 11 bases between. CDR3 length: 14 amino acids. CDR1 MNHEY and CDR2 SMNVEV come from the germline V gene (reference sequence). The CDR3 coding sequence is TGTGCCAGCAGTCCCTTACAGGGTAACTATGGCTACACCTTC. Translation gives CASSPLQGNYGYTF.

V usage is TRBV11-3 and J usage is TRBJ2-1, with a possible D match to TRBD1 (6 bases). Trimming cost V 0 bases and J 13 bases, with 16 bases left between them. The length of the CDR3 is 14 residues. Germline assignment: CDR1 SGHNT and CDR2 YENEEA. CDR3 residues: CASSLDHRGGGQFF. DNA for the CDR3: TGTGCCAGCAGCTTAGACCACAGAGGGGGTGGTCAGTTCTTC.

The chain combines TRBV19 with TRBJ2-5; no clear D. V lost 3 bases and J lost 1, with 9 bases in between. The CDR3 runs 14 residues. Germline-derived CDR1 and CDR2 are LNHDA and SQIVND (reference sequence). CDR3 DNA: TGTGCCAGTAGTATGGGTGGTATCCAAGAGACCCAGTACTTC. This codes for CASSMGGIQETQYF. The full variable domain, rest sourced from reference TRBV19 and TRBJ2-5, is DGGITQSPKYLFRKEGQNVTLSCEQNLNHDAMYWYRQDPGQGLRLIYYSQIVNDFQKGDIAEGYSVSREKKESFPLTVTSAQKNPTAFYLCASSMGGIQETQYFGPGTRLLVL.

This sequence joins TRBV25-1 and TRBJ1-2; 10 positions agree with TRBD1. CDR1 is MGHDK and CDR2 is SYGVNS in the germline V gene. Trimming removed 4 bases from V and 7 bases from J; junction bases left unmatched: 9. CDR3 length: 15 residues. For the CDR3, the DNA is TGTGCCAGCAGTGGGTCGACAGGGGGCGCGGTTGGCTACACCTTC. It is translated as CASSGSTGGAVGYTF.

The V and J genes are TRBV28 and TRBJ2-7, with 8 bases identical to TRBD1. V was clipped by 7 bases and J by 1 base; unmatched bases: 18. Per germline, CDR1 MDHEN and CDR2 SYDVKM. The CDR3 loop spans 18 amino acids. For the CDR3, the DNA is TGTGCCAGCACTTCCAGCCTTCGTGGACAGGGCATATCCTACGAGCAGTACTTC. Translated, it gives CASTSSLRGQGISYEQYF.

V is TRBV29-1 and J is TRBJ2-1; TRBD1 matches at 8 bases. The CDR3 loop spans 14 amino acids. Germline V lookup: CDR1 SQVTM, CDR2 ANQGSEA. V lost 5 bases and J lost 7; bases outside the gene matches: 10. The CDR3, as DNA: TGCAGCGTTTATCACCCACAGGGGGGTAATGAGCAGTTCTTC. Encoded protein: CSVYHPQGGNEQFF.

The CDR3 loop is CASSLVPYEGAYNSPLHF. In nucleotides, the CDR3 is TGCGCCAGCAGCTTGGTACCCTACGAGGGCGCCTATAATTCACCCCTCCACTTT. The V call is TRBV5-1, the J call TRBJ1-6; D is undetermined. Trimming removed 0 bases from V and 2 bases from J, with 15 bases in between. The germline V gene has CDR1 SGHRS and CDR2 YFSETQ. This CDR3 contains 18 residues.

This clone was detected only once. The chain is built from TRBV6-5 and TRBJ2-7; D is uncertain. The CDR3 spans 13 residues. Trimming stripped 0 bases from V and 1 base from J, with 4 bases between. Germline-derived CDR1 and CDR2 are MNHEY and SVGAGI. CDR3 protein: CASSYSISYEQYF. The CDR3 DNA is TGTGCCAGCAGTTACTCGATTTCCTACGAGCAGTACTTC.

This chain links TRBV7-2 with TRBJ1-1; D unclear. The CDR3 extends over 15 amino acids. Between the trimmed V and J ends, which lost 5 bases and 1 base, there was a span of 14 bases. Germline CDR1 reads SGHTA; CDR2 reads FQGNSA. The CDR3 loop is CASSETVQRNTEAFF. Written as DNA, the CDR3 is TGTGCCAGCAGCGAGACGGTTCAGAGGAACACTGAAGCTTTCTTT.

The chain combines TRBV4-2 with TRBJ2-7, with 9 positions matching TRBD2. This CDR3 is built from 17 residues. Germline assignment: CDR1 LGHNA and CDR2 YNFKEQ. Losses at the gene ends were 0 bases for V and 3 bases for J; bases not matched to a gene: 9. In nucleotides, the CDR3 is TGTGCCAGCAGCCAAGAATCGTTAGCGGGAGAAGGCTACGAGCAGTACTTC. Amino acids: CASSQESLAGEGYEQYF.

The chain is built from TRBV9 and TRBJ1-3; TRBD1 matches 8 bases. J lost 9 bases, V lost 3 bases, and 11 bases had no gene match. The CDR3 is made up of 15 amino acids. Germline assignment: CDR1 SGDLS and CDR2 YYNGEE. Here the CDR3 DNA reads TGTGCCAGCAGCGCAGCCGGGACAGGTTTAGTCACCATATATTTT. It yields the protein CASSAAGTGLVTIYF.